These 8 T cell receptor beta chains were sequenced from one sample in a study of cytotoxic CD8 clonotypes in ibrutinib-treated CLL. The method was immunoSEQ multiplex PCR; TCRdb's version includes in-frame clones alone and lacks a portion of them. The sample shows over 200,000 clones, nearly 80% of them seen only once. The source was PBMCs, collected after 12 months of ibrutinib treatment. The receptor set was obtained from a human donor with chronic lymphocytic leukemia.

This CDR3 is CASSLVGTRVGELFF. The CDR3 bases are TGCGCCAGCAGCCTAGTCGGGACCCGGGTCGGGGAGCTGTTTTTT. The chain combines TRBV5-1 with TRBJ2-2; D possibly matches TRBD1 or TRBD2 (5 bases each). The V gene's germline CDR1 is SGHRS and CDR2 YFSETQ. Between the trimmed V and J ends, which lost 4 bases and 7 bases, there was a span of 17 bases. This CDR3 has 15 residues.

The chain uses TRBV6-6 and TRBJ2-3; D not certain. This CDR3 contains 14 residues. Trimming left V 4 bases short and J 3 bases short, with 11 bases between. The germline V gene has CDR1 MNHNY and CDR2 SVGAGI (reference sequence). The CDR3 is CASSLSPATDTQYF. The CDR3 DNA is TGTGCCAGCAGTTTATCTCCTGCAACAGATACGCAGTATTTT.

CDR3 region: CASSPETGGNQPQHF. The CDR3 DNA reads TGTGCCAGCTCACCAGAGACAGGGGGCAATCAGCCCCAGCATTTT. The J gene is TRBJ1-5, the V gene TRBV18, with 8 bases fitting TRBD1. Germline values: CDR1 KGHSH, CDR2 LQKENI. The V and J ends lost 2 bases and 2 bases, in that order; junction bases with no gene match: 2. CDR3 length: 15 residues.

CDR3 residues: CASSSGQGMSGTEAFF. For the CDR3, the DNA is TGTGCCAGCAGCTCGGGACAGGGAATGTCGGGCACTGAAGCTTTCTTT. V and J are TRBV11-3 and TRBJ1-1, with 9 bases that match TRBD1. Germline lookup yields CDR1 SGHNT and CDR2 YENEEA. There are 16 residues in the CDR3. After removal of 4 bases from V and 4 bases from J, the junction contained 10 bases not matched to a gene.

This clone was detected a few times. This chain connects TRBV6-5 to TRBJ2-2, with D hard to call. Germline CDR1 and CDR2: MNHEY and SVGAGI. The V end was cut by 0 bases, the J end by 8 bases, with 10 bases between. The CDR3 consists of 14 residues. In DNA, the CDR3 is TGTGCCAGCAGTTACTCGACGGGTGCGGGGGAGCTGTTTTTT. As protein: CASSYSTGAGELFF.

With respect to this clone: At one end, the junction sequence differs from germline, possibly due to a read error. The CDR3 loop is CASSSGTGGWEDTQYF. The CDR3 coding sequence is TGTGCCAGCAGTTCGGGGACAGGGGGGTGGGAAGACACCCAGTACTTC. The V gene is TRBV6-5, the J gene TRBJ2-5; 11 bases match TRBD1. Germline-derived CDR1 and CDR2 are MNHEY and SVGAGI. The CDR3 is 16 amino acids.

The chain couples TRBV18 to TRBJ2-3; D is perhaps TRBD1 or TRBD2 (5 bases each). Germline V CDR1 and CDR2: KGHSH, LQKENI. CDR3 length equals 12 residues. V lost 2 bases and J 5 bases, leaving 5 bases between the germline ends. The CDR3 DNA sequence: TGTGCCAGCTCACCAGGGGGAGATACGCAGTATTTT. This encodes CASSPGGDTQYF.

This sequence joins TRBV13 and TRBJ2-3; tentatively, D is TRBD1 (5 bases). Germline V lookup: CDR1 PRHDT, CDR2 FYEKMQ (reference sequence). V lost 3 bases and J 1 base, leaving 14 bases between the germline ends. The CDR3 is 16 amino acids. The CDR3 reads CASSLRDSRGTDTQYF. DNA for the CDR3: TGTGCCAGCAGCTTGAGAGACAGCAGGGGCACAGATACGCAGTATTTT.